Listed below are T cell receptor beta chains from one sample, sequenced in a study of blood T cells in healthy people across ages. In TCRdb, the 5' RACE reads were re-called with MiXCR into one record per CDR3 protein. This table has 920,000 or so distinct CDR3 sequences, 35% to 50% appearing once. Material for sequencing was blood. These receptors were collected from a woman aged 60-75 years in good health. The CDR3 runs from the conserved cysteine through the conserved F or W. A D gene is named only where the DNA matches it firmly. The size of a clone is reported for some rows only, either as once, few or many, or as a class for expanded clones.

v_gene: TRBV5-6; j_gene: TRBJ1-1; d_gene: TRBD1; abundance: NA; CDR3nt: TGTGCCAGCGGAGCCGGGACAGTTCACTGGGACACTGAAGCTTTCTTT; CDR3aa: CASGAGTVHWDTEAFF
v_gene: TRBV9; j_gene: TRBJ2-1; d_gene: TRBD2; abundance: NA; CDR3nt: TGTGCCAGCAGTGACTCTCCCTTAGCGGGAGAAACGCATGAGCAGTTCTTC; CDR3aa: CASSDSPLAGETHEQFF
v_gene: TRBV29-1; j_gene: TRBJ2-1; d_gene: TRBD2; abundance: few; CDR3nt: TGCAGCGTCCGCACTAGCGGGAGAATAGTTGAGCAGTTCTTC; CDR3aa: CSVRTSGRIVEQFF
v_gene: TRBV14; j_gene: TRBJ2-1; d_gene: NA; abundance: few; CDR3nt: TGTGCCAGCAGCCAAGGATGGCGGGACAGTCACAATGAGCAGTTCTTC; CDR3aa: CASSQGWRDSHNEQFF
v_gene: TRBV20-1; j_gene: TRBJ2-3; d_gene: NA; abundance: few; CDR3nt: TGCAGTGCTAGAGATAGGCGTGAGGCCGCAAGGCAGTATTTT; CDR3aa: CSARDRREAARQYF
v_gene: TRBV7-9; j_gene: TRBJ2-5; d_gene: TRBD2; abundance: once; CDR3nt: TGTGCCAGCAGCCGTCAGCGGGAGCGGCTGGAGACCCAGTACTTC; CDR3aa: CASSRQRERLETQYF
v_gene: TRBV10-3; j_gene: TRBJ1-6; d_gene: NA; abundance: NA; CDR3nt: TGTGCCATCAGTGACCCCCGCAATTCACCCCTCCACTTT; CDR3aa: CAISDPRNSPLHF
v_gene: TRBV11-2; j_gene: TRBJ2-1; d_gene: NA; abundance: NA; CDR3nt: TGTGCCAGCAGCTTAAGTACGGGCCCAACCCGGGGTGAGCAGTTCTTC; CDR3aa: CASSLSTGPTRGEQFF
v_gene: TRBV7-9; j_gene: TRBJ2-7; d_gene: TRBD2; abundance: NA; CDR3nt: TGTGCCAGCAGCCCAGGACTAGACGCCGAGCAGTACTTC; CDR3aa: CASSPGLDAEQYF
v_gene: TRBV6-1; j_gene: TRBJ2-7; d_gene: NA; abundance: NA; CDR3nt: TGTGCCAGCATTCCCGGGCGGGGCGGGTCGAACTCCTACGAGCAGTACTTC; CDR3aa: CASIPGRGGSNSYEQYF
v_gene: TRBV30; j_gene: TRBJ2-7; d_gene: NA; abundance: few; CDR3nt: TGTGCCTGGAGCGGCGGCTACGAGCAGTACTTC; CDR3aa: CAWSGGYEQYF
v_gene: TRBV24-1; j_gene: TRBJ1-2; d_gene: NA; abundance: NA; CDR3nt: TGTGCCACCAGTGACCCATACGGGGGACCCTTATCGGGCTACACCTTC; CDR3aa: CATSDPYGGPLSGYTF
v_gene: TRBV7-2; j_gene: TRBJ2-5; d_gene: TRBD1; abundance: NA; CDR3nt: TGTGCCAGCAGAGGATCGGCAGGGGGTTTTCGAGAGACCCAGTACTTC; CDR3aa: CASRGSAGGFRETQYF
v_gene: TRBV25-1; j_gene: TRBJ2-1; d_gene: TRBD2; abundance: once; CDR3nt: TGTGCCAGCAGTGCGGGGGGGGCGATGAATGAGCAGTTCTTC; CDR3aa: CASSAGGAMNEQFF
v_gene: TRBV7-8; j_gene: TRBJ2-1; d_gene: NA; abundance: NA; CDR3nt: TGTGCCAGCAGCTCAGAGGTGAGCTCCTACAATGAGCAGTTCTTC; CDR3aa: CASSSEVSSYNEQFF
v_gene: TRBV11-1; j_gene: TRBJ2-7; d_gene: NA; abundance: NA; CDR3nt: TGTGCCAGCAGCTTAGATATAGCGACCGAGCAGTACTTC; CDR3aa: CASSLDIATEQYF
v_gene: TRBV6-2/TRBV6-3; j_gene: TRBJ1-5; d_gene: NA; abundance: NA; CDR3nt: TGTGCCAGCAGGATCAACACCTATAGCAATCAGCCCCAGCATTTT; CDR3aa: CASRINTYSNQPQHF
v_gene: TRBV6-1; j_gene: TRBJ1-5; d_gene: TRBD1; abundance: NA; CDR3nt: TGTGCCAGCAAAGGGGGCACGGGTTATAGCAATCAGCCCCAGCATTTT; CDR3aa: CASKGGTGYSNQPQHF
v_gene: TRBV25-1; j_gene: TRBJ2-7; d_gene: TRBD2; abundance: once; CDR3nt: TGTGCCAGCACCCACGGCGGGACTAGCGGGAGGGGCGGGCAGTACTTC; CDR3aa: CASTHGGTSGRGGQYF
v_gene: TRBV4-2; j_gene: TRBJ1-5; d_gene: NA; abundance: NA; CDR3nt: TGTGCCAGCAGCCAAGTGACTGGCGGGAGAGGCCCAAATCAGCCCCAGCATTTT; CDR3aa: CASSQVTGGRGPNQPQHF